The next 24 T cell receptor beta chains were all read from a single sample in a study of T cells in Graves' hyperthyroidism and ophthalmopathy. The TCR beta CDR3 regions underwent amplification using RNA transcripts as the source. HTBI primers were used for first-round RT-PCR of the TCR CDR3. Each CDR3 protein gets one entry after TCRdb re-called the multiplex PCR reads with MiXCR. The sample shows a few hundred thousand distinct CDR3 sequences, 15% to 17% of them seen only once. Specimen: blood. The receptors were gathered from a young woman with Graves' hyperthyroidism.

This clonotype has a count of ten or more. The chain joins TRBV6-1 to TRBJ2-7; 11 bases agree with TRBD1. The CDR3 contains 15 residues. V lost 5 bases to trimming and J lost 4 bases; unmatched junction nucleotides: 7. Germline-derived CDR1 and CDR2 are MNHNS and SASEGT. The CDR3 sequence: CASSTPGQGGYEQYF. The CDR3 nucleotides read TGTGCCAGCAGTACCCCGGGACAGGGGGGTTACGAGCAGTACTTC.

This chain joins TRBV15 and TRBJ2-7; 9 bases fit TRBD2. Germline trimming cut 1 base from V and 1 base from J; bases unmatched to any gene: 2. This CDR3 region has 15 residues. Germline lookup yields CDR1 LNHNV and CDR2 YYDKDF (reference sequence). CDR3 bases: TGTGCCACCAGCAGAGGACTAGCGGATTCCTACGAGCAGTACTTC. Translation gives CATSRGLADSYEQYF. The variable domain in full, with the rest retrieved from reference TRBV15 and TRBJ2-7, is DAMVIQNPRYQVTQFGKPVTLSCSQTLNHNVMYWYQQKSSQAPKLLFHYYDKDFNNEADTPDNFQSRRPNTSFCFLDIRSPGLGDTAMYLCATSRGLADSYEQYFGPGTRLTVT.

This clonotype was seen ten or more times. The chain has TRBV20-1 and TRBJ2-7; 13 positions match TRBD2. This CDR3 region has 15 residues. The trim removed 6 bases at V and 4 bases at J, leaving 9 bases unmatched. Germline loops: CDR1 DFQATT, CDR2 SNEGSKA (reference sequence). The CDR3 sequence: CSANPGLAGLYEQYF. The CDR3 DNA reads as TGCAGTGCCAATCCGGGACTAGCGGGACTGTACGAGCAGTACTTC.

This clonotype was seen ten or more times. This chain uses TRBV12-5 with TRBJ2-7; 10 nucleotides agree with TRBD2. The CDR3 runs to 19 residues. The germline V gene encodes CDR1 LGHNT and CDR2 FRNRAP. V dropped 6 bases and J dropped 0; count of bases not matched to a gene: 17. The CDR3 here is CASGRVLAGVWASSYEQYF. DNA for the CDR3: TGTGCTAGTGGCCGAGTCCTAGCGGGAGTTTGGGCTAGCTCCTACGAGCAGTACTTC.

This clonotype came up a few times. The CDR3 spells CSVETALTGELFF. The CDR3 coding sequence is TGCAGCGTTGAGACAGCCTTGACCGGGGAGCTGTTTTTT. The V and J genes are TRBV29-1 and TRBJ2-2, with D possibly TRBD1 on 5 matching bases. V lost 3 bases and J 5 bases, leaving 10 bases between the germline ends. Germline V gene sequence: CDR1 SQVTM, CDR2 ANQGSEA. This CDR3 comprises 13 residues.

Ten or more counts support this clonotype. The CDR3 loop reads CASEPSAQETQYF. CDR3 nucleotide sequence: TGTGCCAGCGAGCCTAGCGCCCAAGAGACCCAGTACTTC. This chain connects TRBV5-5 to TRBJ2-5; a possible D gene is TRBD2 (6 bases). From germline, CDR1 is SGHKS and CDR2 YYEKEE (reference sequence). The CDR3 extends over 13 amino acids. Trimming removed 7 bases at V and 1 base at J, with 11 bases between.

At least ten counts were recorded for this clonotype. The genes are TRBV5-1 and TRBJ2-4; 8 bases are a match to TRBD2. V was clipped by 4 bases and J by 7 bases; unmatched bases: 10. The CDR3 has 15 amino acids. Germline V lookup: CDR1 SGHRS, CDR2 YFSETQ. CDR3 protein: CASSPGLGDSNIQYF. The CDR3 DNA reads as TGCGCCAGCAGCCCGGGACTAGGGGATTCGAACATTCAGTACTTC.

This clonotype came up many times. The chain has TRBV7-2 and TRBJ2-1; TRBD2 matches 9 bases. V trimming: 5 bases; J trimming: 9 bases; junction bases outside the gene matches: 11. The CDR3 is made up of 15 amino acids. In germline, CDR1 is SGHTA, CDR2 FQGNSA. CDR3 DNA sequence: TGTGCCAGCAGCACCGCTAGCGGGGCTTCTTCTGAGCAGTTCTTC. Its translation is CASSTASGASSEQFF.

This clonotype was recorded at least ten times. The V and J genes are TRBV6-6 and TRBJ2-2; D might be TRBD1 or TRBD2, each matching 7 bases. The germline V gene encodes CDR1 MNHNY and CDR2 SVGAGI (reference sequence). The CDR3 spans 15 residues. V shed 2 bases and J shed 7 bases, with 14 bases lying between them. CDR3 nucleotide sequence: TGTGCCAGCAGTTACGGCTCAGGGGGGGGCGGGGAGCTGTTTTTT. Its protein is CASSYGSGGGGELFF.

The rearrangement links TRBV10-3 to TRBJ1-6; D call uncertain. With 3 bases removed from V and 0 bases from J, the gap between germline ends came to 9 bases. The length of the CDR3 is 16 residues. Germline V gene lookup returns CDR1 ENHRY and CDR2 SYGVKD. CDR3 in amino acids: CAISDLGSSYNSPLHF. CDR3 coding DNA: TGTGCCATCAGTGATTTGGGGAGCTCCTATAATTCACCCCTCCACTTT.

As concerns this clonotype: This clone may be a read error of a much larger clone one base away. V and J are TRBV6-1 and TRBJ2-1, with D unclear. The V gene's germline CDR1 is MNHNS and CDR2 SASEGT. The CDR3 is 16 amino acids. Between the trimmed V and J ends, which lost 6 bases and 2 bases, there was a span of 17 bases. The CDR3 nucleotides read TGTGCCAGCAGCCACAGACCAGCCCCTACCTACAATGAGCAGTTCTTC. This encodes CASSHRPAPTYNEQFF.

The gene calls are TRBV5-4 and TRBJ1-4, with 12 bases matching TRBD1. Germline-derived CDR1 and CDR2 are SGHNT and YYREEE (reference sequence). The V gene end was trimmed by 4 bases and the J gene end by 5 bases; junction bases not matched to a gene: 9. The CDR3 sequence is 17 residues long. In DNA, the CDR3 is TGTGCCAGCAGCCTCGGGGGACAGGGGGCCCCAAATGAAAAACTGTTTTTT. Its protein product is CASSLGGQGAPNEKLFF.

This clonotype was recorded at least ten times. The CDR3 DNA sequence: TGCGCCAGTACCCTAACGGGGGCTGAAGCTTTCTTT. This gives the protein CASTLTGAEAFF. V usage is TRBV5-1 and J usage is TRBJ1-1; D possibly corresponds to TRBD1 (5 bases). The germline V gene encodes CDR1 SGHRS and CDR2 YFSETQ. Trimming removed 8 bases at V and 6 bases at J, with 14 bases between. This CDR3 spans 12 amino acids. Using reference TRBV5-1 and TRBJ1-1 for the parts outside the CDR3, the full variable domain is KAGVTQTPRYLIKTRGQQVTLSCSPISGHRSVSWYQQTPGQGLQFLFEYFSETQRNKGNFPGRFSGRQFSNSRSEMNVSTLELGDSALYLCASTLTGAEAFFGQGTRLTVV.

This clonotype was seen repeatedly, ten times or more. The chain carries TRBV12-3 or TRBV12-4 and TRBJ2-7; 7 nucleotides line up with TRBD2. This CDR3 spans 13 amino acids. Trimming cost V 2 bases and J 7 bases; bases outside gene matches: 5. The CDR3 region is CASSLRAGREQYF. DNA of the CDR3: TGTGCCAGCAGTTTACGAGCGGGGAGGGAGCAGTACTTC.

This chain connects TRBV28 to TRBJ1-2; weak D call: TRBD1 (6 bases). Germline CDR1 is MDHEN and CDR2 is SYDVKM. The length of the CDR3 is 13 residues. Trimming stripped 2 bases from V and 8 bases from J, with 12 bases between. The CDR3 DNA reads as TGTGCCAGCAGTTTAGGGGGGGCGCAAGGCTACACCTTC. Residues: CASSLGGAQGYTF.

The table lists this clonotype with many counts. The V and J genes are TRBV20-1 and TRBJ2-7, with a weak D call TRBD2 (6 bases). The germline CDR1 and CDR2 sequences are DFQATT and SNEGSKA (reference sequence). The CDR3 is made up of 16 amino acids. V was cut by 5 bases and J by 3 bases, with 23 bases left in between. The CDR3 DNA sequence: TGCAGTGCTGGCCACCAAACAGGCGGGAAAAGCTACGAGCAGTACTTC. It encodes CSAGHQTGGKSYEQYF.

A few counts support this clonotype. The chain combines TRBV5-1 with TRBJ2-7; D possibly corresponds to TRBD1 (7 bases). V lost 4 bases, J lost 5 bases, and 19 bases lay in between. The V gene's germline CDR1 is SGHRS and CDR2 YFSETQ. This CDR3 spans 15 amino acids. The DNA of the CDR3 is TGCGCCAGCAGCCCAGGGGGGACACCGCCCCACGAGCAGTACTTC. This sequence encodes CASSPGGTPPHEQYF. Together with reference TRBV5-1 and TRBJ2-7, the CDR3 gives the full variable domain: KAGVTQTPRYLIKTRGQQVTLSCSPISGHRSVSWYQQTPGQGLQFLFEYFSETQRNKGNFPGRFSGRQFSNSRSEMNVSTLELGDSALYLCASSPGGTPPHEQYFGPGTRLTVT.

The CDR3 loop reads CASSQELGQGNSPLHF. The CDR3 DNA reads as TGCGCCAGCAGCCAAGAATTGGGACAGGGCAATTCACCCCTCCACTTT. The chain recombines TRBV4-3 with TRBJ1-6; 9 positions agree with TRBD1. Germline CDR1 LGHNA, CDR2 YSLEER. The CDR3 extends over 16 amino acids. V was clipped by 0 bases and J by 7 bases; unmatched bases: 4.

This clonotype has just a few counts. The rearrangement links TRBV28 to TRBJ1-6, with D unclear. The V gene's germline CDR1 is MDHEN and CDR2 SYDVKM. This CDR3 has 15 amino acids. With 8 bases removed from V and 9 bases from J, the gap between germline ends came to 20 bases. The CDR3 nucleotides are TGTGCCAGCGTAACCTCAGGATTTTTCGGTTCACCCCTCCACTTT. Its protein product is CASVTSGFFGSPLHF.

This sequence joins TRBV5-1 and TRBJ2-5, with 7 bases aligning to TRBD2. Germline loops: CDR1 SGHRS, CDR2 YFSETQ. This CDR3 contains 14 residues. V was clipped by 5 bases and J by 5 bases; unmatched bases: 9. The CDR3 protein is CASRDGTSDETQYF. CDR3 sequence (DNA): TGCGCCAGCAGGGATGGCACTAGCGATGAGACCCAGTACTTC.

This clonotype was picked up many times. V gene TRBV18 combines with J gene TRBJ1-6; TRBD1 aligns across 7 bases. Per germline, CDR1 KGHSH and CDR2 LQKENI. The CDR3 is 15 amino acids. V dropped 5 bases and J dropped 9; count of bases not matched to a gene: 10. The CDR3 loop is CASSNSQGVRSPLHF. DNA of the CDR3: TGTGCCAGCTCAAACTCCCAGGGGGTCCGTTCACCCCTCCACTTT.

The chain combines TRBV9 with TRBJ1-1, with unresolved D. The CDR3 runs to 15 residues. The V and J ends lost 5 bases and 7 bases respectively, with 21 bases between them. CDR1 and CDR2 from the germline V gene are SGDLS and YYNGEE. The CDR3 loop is CASSAMLDSRGEAFF. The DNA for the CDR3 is TGTGCCAGCAGTGCGATGCTAGATTCCCGAGGTGAAGCTTTCTTT.

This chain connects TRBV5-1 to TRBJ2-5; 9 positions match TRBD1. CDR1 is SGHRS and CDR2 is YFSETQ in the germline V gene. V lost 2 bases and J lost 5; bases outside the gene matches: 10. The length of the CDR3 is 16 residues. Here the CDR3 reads CASSLPGQGAWETQYF. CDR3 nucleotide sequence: TGCGCCAGCAGCTTACCGGGACAGGGAGCTTGGGAGACCCAGTACTTC.

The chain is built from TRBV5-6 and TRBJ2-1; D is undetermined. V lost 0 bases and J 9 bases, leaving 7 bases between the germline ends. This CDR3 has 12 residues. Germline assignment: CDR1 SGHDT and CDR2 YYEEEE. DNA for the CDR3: TGTGCCAGCAGCTTGGCAGTCCTTGAGCAGTTCTTC. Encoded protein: CASSLAVLEQFF.